This T cell receptor beta chain stems from a study of T cells in Graves' hyperthyroidism and ophthalmopathy. Authors of the study amplified TCR beta CDR3 regions from RNA transcripts. A set of HTBI primers served as the primers for a first-round RT-PCR of the TCR CDR3. MiXCR, applied by TCRdb to the multiplex PCR reads, yields one record per CDR3 protein. Of about 260,000 distinct CDR3 sequences in the sample, around 25% were seen once. The hyperthyroidism patients had all been newly diagnosed, and their disease duration was under 2 months. Their ages ranged from 18 to 65 years. Extraction of PBMCs used roughly 9.3 ml of fresh peripheral blood. Germline V gene data show CDR1 as MGHRA and CDR2 as YSYEKL. J lost 9 bases, V lost 0 bases, and 7 bases had no gene match. CDR3 size: 14 residues.

The clonotype originates from a man aged 40-49 years with Graves' hyperthyroidism that later progressed to Graves' ophthalmopathy. The gene calls are TRBV4-1 and TRBJ2-5, with 7 bases identical to TRBD1. Sequencing used blood. The CDR3 spells CASSQEGGRAAQYF. The CDR3 DNA follows: TGCGCCAGCAGCCAAGAAGGGGGCAGGGCGGCCCAGTACTTC.